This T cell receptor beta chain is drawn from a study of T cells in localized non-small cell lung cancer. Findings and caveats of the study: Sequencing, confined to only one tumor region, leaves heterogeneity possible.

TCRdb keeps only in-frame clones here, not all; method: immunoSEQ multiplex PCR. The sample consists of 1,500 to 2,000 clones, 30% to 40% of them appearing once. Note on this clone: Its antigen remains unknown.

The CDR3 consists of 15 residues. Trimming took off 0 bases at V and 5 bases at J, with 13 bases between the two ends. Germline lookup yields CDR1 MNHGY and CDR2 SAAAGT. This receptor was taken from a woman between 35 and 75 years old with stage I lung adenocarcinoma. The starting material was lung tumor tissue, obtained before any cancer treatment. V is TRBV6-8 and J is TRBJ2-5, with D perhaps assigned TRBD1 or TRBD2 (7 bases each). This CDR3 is CASSYSRGGGETQYF. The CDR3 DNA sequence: TGTGCCAGCAGTTACTCTCGGGGAGGGGGCGAGACCCAGTACTTC.